This T cell receptor beta chain was captured by sequencing in a study of early T cells in non-severe SARS-CoV-2 infection. On the study more broadly: Alpha and beta chains were unpaired, from unsorted whole-blood bulk RNA.

TCRdb processed the 5' RACE reads anew with MiXCR; each CDR3 protein has one entry. The sample yields about 84,000 distinct CDR3 sequences, 12% seen once. The specimen was whole blood. This TCR was recovered from an adult who was a healthcare worker with PCR-confirmed SARS-CoV-2 infection or an uninfected control (not recorded which).

The CDR3 reads CASARVSYEQYF. Written as DNA, the CDR3 is TGTGCCAGCGCCCGGGTATCCTACGAGCAGTACTTC. V usage is TRBV3-1 and J usage is TRBJ2-7, with D unclear. Trimming pared 8 bases from V and 1 base from J, leaving 9 bases between. The CDR3 totals 12 residues. In germline, CDR1 is LGHDT, CDR2 YNNKEL (reference sequence).